Below, 22 T cell receptor beta chains from the same sample are listed, as sequenced in a study of CD8+ T cells in alopecia areata. Extraction of RNA preceded its reverse transcription into cDNA, which served as the sequencing template. Method: immunoSEQ multiplex PCR; TCRdb's copy keeps in-frame clones and lacks some. The sample contains about 190,000 clones, less than 65% of which appear only once. Treatment meaning: oral pan-JAK inhibitor, 5-10 mg twice daily. Sequenced material: CD4+ T cells sorted from blood, taken at week 4, from a patient treated with tofacitinib. The receptor source for this set is a human donor with alopecia areata.

The table lists this clone with a count of one. This chain joins TRBV28 and TRBJ1-5; D gene unclear. V was cut by 1 base and J by 7 bases, with 8 bases left in between. CDR3 length equals 13 residues. CDR1 is MDHEN, CDR2 SYDVKM, per germline. CDR3 bases: TGTGCCAGCAGTTTATCGGCACCCCAGCCCCAGCATTTT. Its translation: CASSLSAPQPQHF.

This clone was seen a few times. The V gene is TRBV29-1, the J gene TRBJ1-1; D gene uncertain. This CDR3 is built from 12 residues. Germline-derived CDR1 and CDR2 are SQVTM and ANQGSEA. The V gene lost 7 bases and the J gene lost 1 base, with 10 bases spanning the gap. DNA of the CDR3: TGCAGCGGGGCCGCGGCGAACACTGAAGCTTTCTTT. This translates into CSGAAANTEAFF.

The chain combines TRBV7-9 with TRBJ1-1; 7 positions agree with TRBD1. V lost 5 bases to trimming and J lost 11 bases; unmatched junction nucleotides: 17. CDR1 and CDR2 from the germline V gene are SEHNR and FQNEAQ (reference sequence). CDR3 length equals 15 residues. The CDR3 DNA is TGTGCCAGCAGCGCGGCGTGGGACAGAGGCTTCGGGGCTTTCTTT. The encoded protein is CASSAAWDRGFGAFF. The full variable domain, with the rest looked up from reference TRBV7-9 and TRBJ1-1, is DTGVSQNPRHKITKRGQNVTFRCDPISEHNRLYWYRQTLGQGPEFLTYFQNEAQLEKSRLLSDRFSAERPKGSFSTLEIQRTEQGDSAMYLCASSAAWDRGFGAFFGQGTRLTVV.

This clone was seen a handful of times. The chain couples TRBV10-3 to TRBJ1-1; tentatively, D is TRBD1 (6 bases). The CDR3 is 13 residues long. The V gene's germline CDR1 is ENHRY and CDR2 SYGVKD. The V gene lost 0 bases and the J gene lost 5 bases, with 7 bases spanning the gap. In DNA, the CDR3 is TGTGCCATCAGTGAGTCAGGACAGACTGAAGCTTTCTTT. This gives the protein CAISESGQTEAFF.

The chain couples TRBV30 to TRBJ1-5; D remains unclear. This CDR3 contains 17 residues. V lost 2 bases, J lost 1 base, and 18 bases lay in between. Germline V gene lookup returns CDR1 GTSNPN and CDR2 SVGIG (reference sequence). The CDR3 DNA reads TGTGCCTGGAGTTCCACCGAGGGAACTAAGAGCAATCAGCCCCAGCATTTT. Protein sequence: CAWSSTEGTKSNQPQHF.

This clone was recorded many times. This sequence joins TRBV10-3 and TRBJ1-1; TRBD1 might be the D (5 bases). V lost 8 bases and J 1 base, leaving 11 bases between the germline ends. Germline V gene data show CDR1 as ENHRY and CDR2 as SYGVKD. The CDR3 contains 13 residues. The CDR3 protein is CAIRDSQNTEAFF. The CDR3 DNA is TGTGCCATCCGCGACAGCCAGAACACTGAAGCTTTCTTT.

The V call is TRBV6-5, the J call TRBJ2-5; TRBD1 might be the D (6 bases). V lost 3 bases to trimming and J lost 2 bases, with 13 bases between them. Germline lookup yields CDR1 MNHEY and CDR2 SVGAGI. The CDR3 has 15 residues. The CDR3 DNA is TGTGCCAGCAGTTATAGGGGGAATCGACAAGAGACCCAGTACTTC. Translating gives CASSYRGNRQETQYF.

This chain joins TRBV11-2 and TRBJ1-2; TRBD1 might be the D (6 bases). In germline, CDR1 is SGHAT, CDR2 FQNNGV. V was cut by 5 bases and J by 2 bases, with 12 bases left in between. CDR3 length equals 14 residues. As DNA, the CDR3 is TGTGCCAGCAGCCAGAACAGGGTCAACTATGGCTACACCTTC. It translates to CASSQNRVNYGYTF.

The chain employs TRBV29-1 and TRBJ1-2; possibly TRBD1 for D (6 bases). The V gene lost 6 bases and the J gene lost 4 bases, with 15 bases spanning the gap. The CDR3 length is 13 residues. The germline V gene has CDR1 SQVTM and CDR2 ANQGSEA. The CDR3 here is CSVVGDTFYGYTF. In nucleotides, the CDR3 is TGCAGCGTCGTCGGGGACACCTTCTATGGCTACACCTTC.

This clone came up a few times. V is TRBV10-2 and J is TRBJ2-3; D is unclear. Germline CDR1 is WSHSY and CDR2 is SAAADI. Trimming removed 7 bases at V and 0 bases at J, with 8 bases between. The CDR3 loop spans 13 amino acids. CDR3 sequence: CASTGRSTDTQYF. The DNA for the CDR3 is TGCGCCAGCACCGGCAGAAGCACAGATACGCAGTATTTT.

V is TRBV7-8 and J is TRBJ2-5; no clear D gene. The germline CDR1 and CDR2 sequences are SGHVS and FQNEAQ. The CDR3 runs to 13 residues. V lost 1 base, J lost 5 bases, and 8 bases lay in between. The CDR3 sequence: CASSLGFRETQYF. The CDR3 DNA reads TGTGCCAGCAGCTTAGGGTTTAGGGAGACCCAGTACTTC.

The chain couples TRBV5-6 to TRBJ2-7; D remains unclear. The CDR3 is made up of 15 amino acids. The V end lost 3 bases, the J end lost 2 bases, and 15 bases lay between the germline ends. CDR1 is SGHDT and CDR2 is YYEEEE in the germline V gene. The CDR3 here is CASSSGPGSTYEQYF. The CDR3 DNA reads as TGTGCCAGCAGCTCCGGACCCGGGTCCACCTACGAGCAGTACTTC.

The gene calls are TRBV4-1 and TRBJ1-5; maybe TRBD1 (5 bases). This CDR3 has 15 residues. Germline-derived CDR1 and CDR2 are MGHRA and YSYEKL. V was cut by 0 bases and J by 5 bases, with 11 bases left in between. DNA for the CDR3: TGCGCCAGCAGCCAAGAGGAGGGGTGGGATCAGCCCCAGCATTTT. It encodes CASSQEEGWDQPQHF.

The chain employs TRBV4-1 and TRBJ1-2; D not resolved. This CDR3 is built from 14 residues. CDR1 and CDR2 (germline): MGHRA, YSYEKL. Trimming cost V 1 base and J 2 bases, with 8 bases left between them. The CDR3 protein is CASSQGSVNYGYTF. The CDR3 DNA is TGCGCCAGCAGCCAAGGGTCGGTGAACTATGGCTACACCTTC.

This chain's CDR3 is CASSQRTGNTEAFF. The DNA of the CDR3 is TGCGCCAGCAGCCAAAGGACAGGTAACACTGAAGCTTTCTTT. The V call is TRBV5-1, the J call TRBJ1-1; 7 bases are shared with TRBD1. The V and J ends lost 4 bases and 2 bases, in that order; junction bases with no gene match: 5. This CDR3 contains 14 residues. Germline CDR1 SGHRS, CDR2 YFSETQ. Combining the CDR3 with reference TRBV5-1 and TRBJ1-1 gives the whole variable domain KAGVTQTPRYLIKTRGQQVTLSCSPISGHRSVSWYQQTPGQGLQFLFEYFSETQRNKGNFPGRFSGRQFSNSRSEMNVSTLELGDSALYLCASSQRTGNTEAFFGQGTRLTVV.

The chain joins TRBV5-6 to TRBJ2-1; possible D gene TRBD1, 6 bases. Trimming took off 5 bases at V and 4 bases at J, with 10 bases between the two ends. This CDR3 comprises 13 residues. Germline CDR1 reads SGHDT; CDR2 reads YYEEEE. The CDR3 region is CASRRTEYNEQFF. The CDR3 DNA follows: TGTGCCAGCAGGCGGACAGAGTACAATGAGCAGTTCTTC.

This clone was seen more than once but under ten times. The chain couples TRBV29-1 to TRBJ1-2, with D unclear. This CDR3 region has 13 residues. From germline, CDR1 is SQVTM and CDR2 ANQGSEA. V lost 6 bases to trimming and J lost 0 bases, with 11 bases between them. The CDR3 sequence: CSVRQETNYGYTF. The CDR3 region has the DNA TGCAGCGTCCGGCAGGAGACTAACTATGGCTACACCTTC.

V gene TRBV6-1 combines with J gene TRBJ1-2; 9 bases fit TRBD1. The germline V gene has CDR1 MNHNS and CDR2 SASEGT. J gave up 9 bases and V 4 bases, and 9 bases lay outside the gene matches. The CDR3 has 14 amino acids. DNA of the CDR3: TGTGCCAGCAGTGCCCGGACAGGGGAATCCCGCTACACCTTC. This sequence encodes CASSARTGESRYTF.

The gene calls are TRBV5-8 and TRBJ2-3; the match to TRBD1 covers 8 bases. The junction had 8 bases not matched to a gene; V was cut back by 2 bases and J by 0 bases. The CDR3 extends over 17 amino acids. Per germline, CDR1 SGHTS and CDR2 YDEGEE. In nucleotides, the CDR3 is TGTGCCAGCAGCTTTACGGGACAGGCAGAGAGCACAGATACGCAGTATTTT. The encoded protein is CASSFTGQAESTDTQYF.

A note on this clone: The same CDR3 arises from other DNA sequences in this sample as well. The CDR3 is CAWGRTDTQYF. DNA of the CDR3: TGTGCCTGGGGGAGGACAGATACGCAGTATTTT. V usage is TRBV30 and J usage is TRBJ2-3; D is possibly TRBD2 (6 bases). This CDR3 is built from 11 residues. V was cut by 5 bases and J by 3 bases, with 6 bases left in between. Germline lookup yields CDR1 GTSNPN and CDR2 SVGIG (reference sequence).

This rearrangement joins TRBV29-1 to TRBJ1-5; D not certain. V was clipped by 3 bases and J by 5 bases, with 11 bases between them. This CDR3 is 13 amino acids long. Germline CDR1 SQVTM, CDR2 ANQGSEA. CDR3 region: CSVDGGRHQPQHF. The CDR3 DNA reads TGCAGCGTTGATGGTGGGAGGCATCAGCCCCAGCATTTT.

This chain joins TRBV27 and TRBJ1-2, with D possibly being TRBD1 (6 bases). The CDR3 contains 13 residues. Trimming removed 6 bases at V and 8 bases at J, with 16 bases between. Per the germline V gene, CDR1 is MNHEY and CDR2 is SMNVEV (reference sequence). The CDR3 DNA sequence: TGTGCCAGCAGGGGGGCCCTGAGAATGGGCTACACCTTC. This translates into CASRGALRMGYTF.